The 21 T cell receptor beta chains reported below all come from one sample, sequenced in a study of control samples from healthy donors and cancer patients. TCRdb's copy holds only in-frame clones and misses some; the assay was immunoSEQ multiplex PCR. The sample carries about 130,000 clones, 85% to 95% recorded once. Sequenced sample: PBMCs. These receptors were obtained from an older man with head and neck cancer.

This clone has a handful of counts. The chain couples TRBV15 to TRBJ1-5; D call uncertain. Germline CDR1 is LNHNV and CDR2 is YYDKDF (reference sequence). The CDR3 is 12 residues long. V was cut by 0 bases and J by 5 bases, with 2 bases left in between. CDR3 in DNA: TGTGCCACCAGCAGAGATGATCAGCCCCAGCATTTT. Its translation: CATSRDDQPQHF.

The gene calls are TRBV5-1 and TRBJ1-3, with TRBD1 as a possible D gene (6 bases). This CDR3 is 15 amino acids long. The V and J ends lost 5 bases and 0 bases respectively, with 12 bases between them. Germline-derived CDR1 and CDR2 are SGHRS and YFSETQ. The CDR3 DNA reads TGCGCCAGCAGAGACGACAGGAGCTCTGGAAACACCATATATTTT. Protein sequence: CASRDDRSSGNTIYF. Variable domain in full (rest from reference TRBV5-1 and TRBJ1-3): KAGVTQTPRYLIKTRGQQVTLSCSPISGHRSVSWYQQTPGQGLQFLFEYFSETQRNKGNFPGRFSGRQFSNSRSEMNVSTLELGDSALYLCASRDDRSSGNTIYFGEGSWLTVV.

The gene calls are TRBV7-2 and TRBJ1-1, with a weak D call TRBD1 (6 bases). CDR1 SGHTA and CDR2 FQGNSA come from the germline V gene. V gave up 2 bases and J gave up 3 bases, with 10 bases separating them. This CDR3 has 14 residues. CDR3 region: CASSLTGAHTEAFF. CDR3 in DNA: TGTGCCAGCAGCTTAACGGGGGCCCACACTGAAGCTTTCTTT.

V is TRBV4-1 and J is TRBJ1-2, with TRBD1 matching over 7 bases. V was clipped by 0 bases and J by 6 bases; unmatched bases: 4. The CDR3 loop spans 14 amino acids. Germline CDR1 is MGHRA and CDR2 is YSYEKL. The CDR3 loop is CASSQENRGHGYTF. The CDR3 bases are TGCGCCAGCAGCCAAGAAAACAGGGGTCATGGCTACACCTTC.

The chain carries TRBV4-3 and TRBJ2-1; maybe TRBD2 (6 bases). The CDR3 sequence is 14 residues long. Germline V CDR1 and CDR2: LGHNA, YSLEER. The V end lost 1 base, the J end lost 3 bases, and 7 bases lay between the germline ends. The CDR3 region has the DNA TGCGCCAGCAGCCAAGCGGGAGTCTACAATGAGCAGTTCTTC. This translates into CASSQAGVYNEQFF.

J is TRBJ2-5 and V is TRBV5-4; D is perhaps TRBD2 (6 bases). The CDR3 extends over 16 amino acids. Trimming left V 1 base short and J 4 bases short, with 17 bases between. Germline V gives CDR1 SGHNT, CDR2 YYREEE (reference sequence). The CDR3 DNA follows: TGTGCCAGCAGCTTGCCGGACCGGGGGATAGGAGAGACCCAGTACTTC. Protein product: CASSLPDRGIGETQYF.

The chain is built from TRBV5-4 and TRBJ1-1, with D possibly being TRBD1 (5 bases). The CDR3 totals 14 residues. Between the trimmed V and J ends, which lost 7 bases and 11 bases, there was a span of 24 bases. The V gene's germline CDR1 is SGHNT and CDR2 YYREEE (reference sequence). CDR3 in amino acids: CASGVQGSSASAFF. For the CDR3, the DNA is TGTGCCAGCGGAGTTCAGGGTTCCTCAGCTTCGGCTTTCTTT.

The chain links TRBV2 to TRBJ1-2; D uncertain. This CDR3 comprises 12 residues. The germline gives CDR1 SNHLY, CDR2 FYNNEI. V was cut by 8 bases and J by 1 base, with 8 bases left in between. The CDR3 loop reads CASQRDNYGYTF. As DNA, the CDR3 is TGTGCCAGCCAAAGAGATAACTATGGCTACACCTTC.

This clone is a singleton in its sample. The chain carries TRBV19 and TRBJ1-1, with 12 bases lining up with TRBD1. J lost 1 base, V lost 9 bases, and 9 bases had no gene match. The CDR3 contains 16 residues. CDR1 is LNHDA, CDR2 SQIVND, per germline (reference sequence). This chain's CDR3 is CASPAGTGGRNTEAFF. The CDR3 DNA reads as TGTGCCAGCCCGGCGGGGACAGGGGGCCGGAACACTGAAGCTTTCTTT.

The chain recombines TRBV3-1 (or the pseudogene TRBV3-2) with TRBJ2-3, with 9 nucleotides matching TRBD2. Trimming cost V 1 base and J 5 bases; bases outside gene matches: 4. The CDR3 loop spans 15 amino acids. Germline-derived CDR1 and CDR2 are LGHDT and YNNKEL (reference sequence). The CDR3 is CASSQVGLARDTQYF. The CDR3 bases are TGTGCCAGCAGCCAAGTGGGACTAGCAAGAGATACGCAGTATTTT.

The chain carries TRBV11-2 and TRBJ2-7; the match to TRBD1 covers 7 bases. The CDR3 sequence is 14 residues long. J gave up 2 bases and V 2 bases, and 3 bases lay outside the gene matches. Germline V gives CDR1 SGHAT, CDR2 FQNNGV. CDR3 DNA: TGTGCCAGCAGCTTATGGGGACAGACCTACGAGCAGTACTTC. Protein product: CASSLWGQTYEQYF. Combining the CDR3 with reference TRBV11-2 and TRBJ2-7 gives the whole variable domain EAGVAQSPRYKIIEKRQSVAFWCNPISGHATLYWYQQILGQGPKLLIQFQNNGVVDDSQLPKDRFSAERLKGVDSTLKIQPAKLEDSAVYLCASSLWGQTYEQYFGPGTRLTVT.

This chain connects TRBV4-1 to TRBJ1-1, with D perhaps matching TRBD1 (5 bases). The ends were cut back, 0 bases at V and 5 bases at J, with 13 bases in the middle. CDR3 length: 15 residues. Germline assignment: CDR1 MGHRA and CDR2 YSYEKL. The chain's CDR3 is CASSQDVAGRTEAFF. The CDR3 nucleotides are TGCGCCAGCAGCCAAGATGTCGCAGGGCGGACTGAAGCTTTCTTT.

This clone was recorded only once. The gene calls are TRBV3-1 (or the pseudogene TRBV3-2) and TRBJ1-5; 9 nucleotides align to TRBD1. Germline V CDR1 and CDR2: LGHDT, YNNKEL (reference sequence). The CDR3 is 15 residues long. V shed 3 bases, J shed 5 bases, and the junction held 5 bases outside the gene matches. CDR3 DNA sequence: TGTGCCAGCAGCCATTCGACAGGGGGTGATCAGCCCCAGCATTTT. It is translated as CASSHSTGGDQPQHF.

V and J are TRBV5-5 and TRBJ2-3, with 9 bases that match TRBD2. J gave up 1 base and V 0 bases, and 9 bases lay outside the gene matches. There are 18 residues in the CDR3. Germline V lookup: CDR1 SGHKS, CDR2 YYEKEE (reference sequence). The CDR3, as DNA: TGTGCCAGCAGCTTGGGCGGGAGGGCCGAGCTTCGCACAGATACGCAGTATTTT. Protein sequence: CASSLGGRAELRTDTQYF.

This chain uses TRBV30 with TRBJ2-5; 7 nucleotides align to TRBD1. V was clipped by 2 bases and J by 4 bases; unmatched bases: 16. The CDR3 spans 17 residues. The germline V gene encodes CDR1 GTSNPN and CDR2 SVGIG (reference sequence). This CDR3 reads CAWSRKRDRIWRETQYF. In DNA form, the CDR3 reads TGTGCCTGGAGTCGTAAAAGGGACAGAATATGGCGAGAGACCCAGTACTTC.

This chain links TRBV19 with TRBJ1-2; 11 bases match TRBD1. The CDR3 has 17 residues. J was trimmed by 4 bases and V by 6 bases; bases with no gene match: 13. Germline V gives CDR1 LNHDA, CDR2 SQIVND (reference sequence). The CDR3 region is CASRRPGQGVGGYGYTF. The CDR3, as DNA: TGTGCCAGTAGGAGACCGGGACAGGGGGTTGGCGGCTATGGCTACACCTTC.

This rearrangement joins TRBV27 to TRBJ2-2; D may correspond to TRBD1 or TRBD2 (5 bases each). Per the germline V gene, CDR1 is MNHEY and CDR2 is SMNVEV (reference sequence). The CDR3 contains 13 residues. V lost 2 bases and J 6 bases, leaving 7 bases between the germline ends. The CDR3 sequence is CASSLRGPGELFF. The CDR3 DNA sequence: TGTGCCAGCAGTTTACGGGGACCCGGGGAGCTGTTTTTT.

This chain links TRBV27 with TRBJ1-2, with D unresolved. V was shortened by 5 bases and J by 7 bases, with 14 bases between the two germline ends. Germline V CDR1 and CDR2: MNHEY, SMNVEV (reference sequence). This CDR3 is built from 13 residues. CDR3 region: CASSLPVDAGYTF. The CDR3 bases are TGTGCCAGCAGTCTGCCGGTGGATGCTGGCTACACCTTC.

This chain joins TRBV7-2 and TRBJ2-7; D uncertain. This CDR3 comprises 14 residues. The ends were cut back, 4 bases at V and 0 bases at J, with 10 bases in the middle. Germline CDR1 is SGHTA and CDR2 is FQGNSA. CDR3 in DNA: TGTGCCAGCAGCTCGCACAGCTTCTCCTACGAGCAGTACTTC. Protein product: CASSSHSFSYEQYF.

V gene TRBV6-6 combines with J gene TRBJ1-4; maybe TRBD1 (5 bases). The germline V and J ends were trimmed by 6 bases and 0 bases, with 11 bases remaining between them. Germline assignment: CDR1 MNHNY and CDR2 SVGAGI (reference sequence). The CDR3 runs to 15 residues. The CDR3, as DNA: TGTGCCAGCAGCCGGGGGGGGGCAACTAATGAAAAACTGTTTTTT. This codes for CASSRGGATNEKLFF.

The chain links TRBV27 to TRBJ2-5; possibly TRBD1 or TRBD2 for D (6 bases each). Germline values: CDR1 MNHEY, CDR2 SMNVEV (reference sequence). The CDR3 spans 16 residues. V lost 6 bases to trimming and J lost 7 bases, with 24 bases between them. The DNA of the CDR3 is TGTGCCAGCAGATATCGAGGGGACACCGGAGGGTGGACCCAGTACTTC. Translated: CASRYRGDTGGWTQYF.